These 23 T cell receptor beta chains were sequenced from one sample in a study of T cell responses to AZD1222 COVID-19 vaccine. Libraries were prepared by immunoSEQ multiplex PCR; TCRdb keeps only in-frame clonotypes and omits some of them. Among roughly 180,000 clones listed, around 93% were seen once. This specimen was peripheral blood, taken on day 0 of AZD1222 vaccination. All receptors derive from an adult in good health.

Here the CDR3 DNA reads TGTGCCAGCAGTTCACAGACAGGGGCCAACATCCCCGAGCAGTACTTC. Translated, it gives CASSSQTGANIPEQYF. V usage is TRBV28 and J usage is TRBJ2-7, with TRBD1 identical over 8 bases. Germline V CDR1 and CDR2: MDHEN, SYDVKM. CDR3 length equals 16 residues. After removal of 4 bases from V and 6 bases from J, the junction contained 14 bases not matched to a gene.

The CDR3 nucleotides are TGTGCCAGCAGGAGGGGGGGAGAGCGTTCACCCCTCCACTTT. Translated: CASRRGGERSPLHF. The chain combines TRBV2 with TRBJ1-6; possibly TRBD1 for D (6 bases). V gave up 6 bases and J gave up 9 bases, with 15 bases separating them. This CDR3 comprises 14 residues. CDR1 is SNHLY and CDR2 is FYNNEI in the germline V gene. The variable domain in full, completed from reference TRBV2 and TRBJ1-6, reads EPEVTQTPSHQVTQMGQEVILRCVPISNHLYFYWYRQILGQKVEFLVSFYNNEISEKSEIFDDQFSVERPDGSNFTLKIRSTKLEDSAMYFCASRRGGERSPLHFGNGTRLTVT.

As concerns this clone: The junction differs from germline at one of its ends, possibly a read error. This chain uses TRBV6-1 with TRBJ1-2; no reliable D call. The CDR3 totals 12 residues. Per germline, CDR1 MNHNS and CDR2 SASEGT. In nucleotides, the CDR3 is TGTGCCAGCAGTGATGGCGCCACGAGCCCCAACTTC. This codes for CASSDGATSPNF.

The CDR3 DNA is TGCGCCAGCAGCCTAAGTGCGGACAGTCTCAATCAGCCCCAGCATTTT. Residues: CASSLSADSLNQPQHF. The chain links TRBV4-1 to TRBJ1-5; weak D call: TRBD1 (6 bases). Deletions cut 4 bases from V and 3 bases from J, with 16 bases between. CDR1 MGHRA and CDR2 YSYEKL come from the germline V gene. The CDR3 extends over 16 amino acids.

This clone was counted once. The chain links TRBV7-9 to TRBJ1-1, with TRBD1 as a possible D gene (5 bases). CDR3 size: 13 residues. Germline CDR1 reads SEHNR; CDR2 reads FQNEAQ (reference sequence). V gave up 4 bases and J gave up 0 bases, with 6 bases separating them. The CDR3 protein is CASSSTVNTEAFF. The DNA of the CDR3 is TGTGCCAGCAGCTCGACAGTGAACACTGAAGCTTTCTTT.

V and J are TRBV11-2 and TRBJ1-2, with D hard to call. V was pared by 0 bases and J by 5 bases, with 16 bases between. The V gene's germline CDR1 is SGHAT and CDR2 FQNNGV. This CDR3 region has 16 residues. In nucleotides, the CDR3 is TGTGCCAGCAGCTTAGATGGGGAGGGTTCGGTTTATGGCTACACCTTC. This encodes CASSLDGEGSVYGYTF.

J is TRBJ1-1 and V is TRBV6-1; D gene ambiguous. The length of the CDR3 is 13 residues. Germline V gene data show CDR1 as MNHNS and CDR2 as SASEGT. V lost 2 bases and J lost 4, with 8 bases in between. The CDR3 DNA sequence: TGTGCCAGCAGTGAATTTTGGGGCACTGAAGCTTTCTTT. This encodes CASSEFWGTEAFF.

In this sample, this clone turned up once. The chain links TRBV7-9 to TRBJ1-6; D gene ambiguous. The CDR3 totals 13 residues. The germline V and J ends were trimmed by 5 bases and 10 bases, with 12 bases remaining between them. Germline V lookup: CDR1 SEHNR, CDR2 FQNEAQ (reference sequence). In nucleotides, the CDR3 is TGTGCCAGCAGCCAAGGTGCGAGCTCACCCCTCCACTTT. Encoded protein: CASSQGASSPLHF.

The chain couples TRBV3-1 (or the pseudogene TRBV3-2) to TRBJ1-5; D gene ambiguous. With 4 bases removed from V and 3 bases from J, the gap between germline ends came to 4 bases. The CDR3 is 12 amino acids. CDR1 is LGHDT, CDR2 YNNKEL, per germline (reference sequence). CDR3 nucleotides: TGTGCCAGCAGCCGCTACAATCAGCCCCAGCATTTT. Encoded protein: CASSRYNQPQHF.

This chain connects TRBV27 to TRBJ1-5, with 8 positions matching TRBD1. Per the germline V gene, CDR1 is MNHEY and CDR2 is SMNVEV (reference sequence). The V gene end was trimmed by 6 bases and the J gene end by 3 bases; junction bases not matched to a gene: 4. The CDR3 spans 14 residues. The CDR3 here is CASRGQGLNQPQHF. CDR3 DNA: TGTGCCAGCAGAGGACAGGGTCTCAATCAGCCCCAGCATTTT.

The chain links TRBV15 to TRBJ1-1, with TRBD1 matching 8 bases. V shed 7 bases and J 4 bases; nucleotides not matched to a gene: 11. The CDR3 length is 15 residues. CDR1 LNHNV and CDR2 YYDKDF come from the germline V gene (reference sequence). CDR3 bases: TGTGCCACCACAAGGACAGGGAGTTTAGGCACTGAAGCTTTCTTT. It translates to CATTRTGSLGTEAFF.

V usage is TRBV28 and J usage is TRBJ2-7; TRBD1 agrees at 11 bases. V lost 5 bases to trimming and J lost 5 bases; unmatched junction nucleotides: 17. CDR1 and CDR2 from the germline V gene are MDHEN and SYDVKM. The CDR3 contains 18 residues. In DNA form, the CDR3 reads TGTGCCAGCAGTACCCGGACAGGGGGCACGGCCCCTTCTGACGAGCAGTACTTC. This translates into CASSTRTGGTAPSDEQYF.

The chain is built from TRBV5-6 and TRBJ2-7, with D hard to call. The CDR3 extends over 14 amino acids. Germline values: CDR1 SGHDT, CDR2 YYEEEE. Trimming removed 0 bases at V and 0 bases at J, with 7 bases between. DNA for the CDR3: TGTGCCAGCAGCTTGGGAGAGGTCTCCTACGAGCAGTACTTC. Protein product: CASSLGEVSYEQYF.

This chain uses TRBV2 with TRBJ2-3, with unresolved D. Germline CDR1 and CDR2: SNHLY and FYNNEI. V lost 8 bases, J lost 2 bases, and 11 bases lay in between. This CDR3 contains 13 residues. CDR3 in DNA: TGTGCCAGCCAATTACTGAACACAGATACGCAGTATTTT. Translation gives CASQLLNTDTQYF. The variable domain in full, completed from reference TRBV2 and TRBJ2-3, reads EPEVTQTPSHQVTQMGQEVILRCVPISNHLYFYWYRQILGQKVEFLVSFYNNEISEKSEIFDDQFSVERPDGSNFTLKIRSTKLEDSAMYFCASQLLNTDTQYFGPGTRLTVL.

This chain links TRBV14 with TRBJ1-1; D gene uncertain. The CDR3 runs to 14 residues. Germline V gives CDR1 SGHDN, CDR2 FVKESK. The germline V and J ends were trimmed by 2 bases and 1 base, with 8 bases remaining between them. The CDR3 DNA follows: TGTGCCAGCAGCCAACCCGGGCAGAACACTGAAGCTTTCTTT. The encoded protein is CASSQPGQNTEAFF.

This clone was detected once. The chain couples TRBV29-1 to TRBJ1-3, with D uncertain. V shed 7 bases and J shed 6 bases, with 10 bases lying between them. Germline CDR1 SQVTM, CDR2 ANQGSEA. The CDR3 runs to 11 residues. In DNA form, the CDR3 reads TGCAGCGCTACGGACCTAAACACCATATATTTT. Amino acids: CSATDLNTIYF.

The CDR3 DNA reads TGCGCCAGCAGCCGGGACAACAACTCTGGAAACACCATATATTTT. This sequence encodes CASSRDNNSGNTIYF. The rearrangement links TRBV5-1 to TRBJ1-3; the D gene is possibly TRBD1 (6 bases). With 4 bases removed from V and 0 bases from J, the gap between germline ends came to 11 bases. The CDR3 consists of 15 residues. Per the germline V gene, CDR1 is SGHRS and CDR2 is YFSETQ.

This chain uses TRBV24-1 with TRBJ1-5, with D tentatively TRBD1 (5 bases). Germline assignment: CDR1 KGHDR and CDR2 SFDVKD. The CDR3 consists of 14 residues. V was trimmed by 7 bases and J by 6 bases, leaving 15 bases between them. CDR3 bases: TGTGCCACCAGCGGGGCCCGCGGGATTCAGCCCCAGCATTTT. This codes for CATSGARGIQPQHF.

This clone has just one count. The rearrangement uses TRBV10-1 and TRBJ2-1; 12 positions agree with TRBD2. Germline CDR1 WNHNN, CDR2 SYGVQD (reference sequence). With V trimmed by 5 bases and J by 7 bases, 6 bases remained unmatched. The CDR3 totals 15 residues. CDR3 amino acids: CASSLAGGGVNEQFF. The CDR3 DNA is TGCGCCAGCAGTCTAGCGGGAGGGGGAGTGAATGAGCAGTTCTTC.

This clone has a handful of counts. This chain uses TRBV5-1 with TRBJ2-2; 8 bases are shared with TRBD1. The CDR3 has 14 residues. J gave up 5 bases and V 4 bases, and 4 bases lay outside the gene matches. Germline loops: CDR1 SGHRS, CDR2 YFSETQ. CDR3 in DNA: TGCGCCAGCAGCCCTCGACAGGGGACCGGGGAGCTGTTTTTT. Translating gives CASSPRQGTGELFF.

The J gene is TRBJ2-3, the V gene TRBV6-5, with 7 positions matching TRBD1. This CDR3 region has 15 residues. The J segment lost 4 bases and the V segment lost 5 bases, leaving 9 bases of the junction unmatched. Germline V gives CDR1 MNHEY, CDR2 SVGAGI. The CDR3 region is CASSMRQGSPDTQYF. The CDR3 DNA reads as TGTGCCAGCAGTATGAGACAGGGTTCCCCAGATACGCAGTATTTT.

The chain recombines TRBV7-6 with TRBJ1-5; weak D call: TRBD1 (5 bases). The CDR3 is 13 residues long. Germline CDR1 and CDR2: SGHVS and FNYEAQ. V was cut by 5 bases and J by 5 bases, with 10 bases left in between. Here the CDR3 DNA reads TGTGCCAGCAGCCTGGGACGGGATCAGCCCCAGCATTTT. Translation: CASSLGRDQPQHF.

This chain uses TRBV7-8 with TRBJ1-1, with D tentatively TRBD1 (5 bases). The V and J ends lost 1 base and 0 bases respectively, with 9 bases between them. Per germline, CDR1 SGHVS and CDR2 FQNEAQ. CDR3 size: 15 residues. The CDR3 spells CASSLVSGMNTEAFF. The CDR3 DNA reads TGTGCCAGCAGCTTAGTTTCAGGGATGAACACTGAAGCTTTCTTT. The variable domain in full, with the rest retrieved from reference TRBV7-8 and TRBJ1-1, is GAGVSQSPRYKVAKRGQDVALRCDPISGHVSLFWYQQALGQGPEFLTYFQNEAQLDKSGLPSDRFFAERPEGSVSTLKIQRTQQEDSAVYLCASSLVSGMNTEAFFGQGTRLTVV.